Listed below are T cell receptor beta chains from one sample, sequenced in a study of spatial heterogeneity in lung cancer. Each CDR3 protein is one row after TCRdb ran MiXCR on the 5' RACE reads. Of more than 9,000 distinct CDR3 sequences in the sample, approximately 6.2% were seen once. This material consisted of normal lung tissue next to the tumor, taken at surgery. The origin of the receptors is a male donor with early-stage non-small cell lung cancer. CDR3s include the opening cysteine and the closing phenylalanine or tryptophan. The order of the fields is V gene, D gene, J gene, clone size, CDR3 DNA, CDR3 protein. D genes are given only for firm matches. Clone size appears in some rows only: once, few, many, or a class for an expanded clone.

v_call: TRBV12-3/TRBV12-4; d_call: NA; j_call: TRBJ2-2; clone_size: medium-sized; cdr3_nt: TGTGCCAGCCACCTCCTGAACACCGGGGAGCTGTTTTTT; cdr3_aa: CASHLLNTGELFF
v_call: TRBV19; d_call: NA; j_call: TRBJ1-2; clone_size: few; cdr3_nt: TGTGCCAGTAGAGTTGACAGGCAAGCAGGCTATGGCTACACCTTC; cdr3_aa: CASRVDRQAGYGYTF
v_call: TRBV11-2; d_call: NA; j_call: TRBJ2-1; clone_size: many; cdr3_nt: TGTGCCAGCAGCAACACCAATGAGCAGTTCTTC; cdr3_aa: CASSNTNEQFF
v_call: TRBV6-5; d_call: TRBD2; j_call: TRBJ2-1; clone_size: NA; cdr3_nt: TGTGCCAGCAGAAATAGCGGGGGCAGCTACAATGAGCAGTTCTTC; cdr3_aa: CASRNSGGSYNEQFF
v_call: TRBV7-2; d_call: NA; j_call: TRBJ1-1; clone_size: many; cdr3_nt: TGTGCCAGCAGCTTAGATCCGGGGGTCCACACTGAAGCTTTCTTT; cdr3_aa: CASSLDPGVHTEAFF
v_call: TRBV11-1; d_call: TRBD2; j_call: TRBJ2-1; clone_size: NA; cdr3_nt: TGTGCCAGCAGCTTAGCGTGGGGACTAGAGGTCAGGAATGAGCAGTTCTTC; cdr3_aa: CASSLAWGLEVRNEQFF
v_call: TRBV5-6; d_call: NA; j_call: TRBJ1-4; clone_size: medium-sized; cdr3_nt: TGTGCCAGCAGCCGGAGGCCTGGGGTTCATGAAAAACTGTTTTTT; cdr3_aa: CASSRRPGVHEKLFF
v_call: TRBV7-8; d_call: NA; j_call: TRBJ1-6; clone_size: many; cdr3_nt: TGTGCCAGCAGCTTCCCCGGGGCAGGCCCGAATTCACCCCTCCACTTT; cdr3_aa: CASSFPGAGPNSPLHF
v_call: TRBV24-1; d_call: NA; j_call: TRBJ2-1; clone_size: many; cdr3_nt: TGTGCCACCAGTGACCCTAATCCCGGGACCAACAATGAGCAGTTCTTC; cdr3_aa: CATSDPNPGTNNEQFF
v_call: TRBV20-1; d_call: NA; j_call: TRBJ2-6; clone_size: few; cdr3_nt: TGCAGTGCTAGCGTCACGGGCTCTGGGGCCAACGTCCTGACTTTC; cdr3_aa: CSASVTGSGANVLTF
v_call: TRBV4-2; d_call: NA; j_call: TRBJ1-4; clone_size: many; cdr3_nt: TGTGCCAGCAGCCTCGGAGGCCCCGTTAATGAAAAACTGTTTTTT; cdr3_aa: CASSLGGPVNEKLFF
v_call: TRBV7-9; d_call: TRBD1; j_call: TRBJ1-5; clone_size: many; cdr3_nt: TGTGCCAGCAGCTTTGGACAGGCCCCCGATCAGCCCCAGCATTTT; cdr3_aa: CASSFGQAPDQPQHF
v_call: TRBV12-3/TRBV12-4; d_call: NA; j_call: TRBJ1-3; clone_size: many; cdr3_nt: TGTGCCAGCAGTTTAGGGGACAACTCTGGAAACACCATATATTTT; cdr3_aa: CASSLGDNSGNTIYF
v_call: TRBV6-4; d_call: NA; j_call: TRBJ2-3; clone_size: medium-sized; cdr3_nt: TGTGCCAGCAGTGACGGGAGCACAGATACGCAGTATTTT; cdr3_aa: CASSDGSTDTQYF
v_call: TRBV7-2; d_call: NA; j_call: TRBJ2-1; clone_size: NA; cdr3_nt: TGTGCCAGCAGCTTGGTAGGTGACTCCTACAATGAGCAGTTCTTC; cdr3_aa: CASSLVGDSYNEQFF
v_call: TRBV7-9; d_call: NA; j_call: TRBJ1-2; clone_size: many; cdr3_nt: TGTGCCAGCAGCCTAGACGGACTCAAGTCCTATGGCTACACCTTC; cdr3_aa: CASSLDGLKSYGYTF
v_call: TRBV7-2; d_call: NA; j_call: TRBJ1-4; clone_size: many; cdr3_nt: TGTGCCAGCAGCTTAGGATCCGTCCTACCTAATGAAAAACTGTTTTTT; cdr3_aa: CASSLGSVLPNEKLFF
v_call: TRBV2; d_call: NA; j_call: TRBJ2-1; clone_size: many; cdr3_nt: TGTGCCAGCAGTGTATTATCCTACAATGAGCAGTTCTTC; cdr3_aa: CASSVLSYNEQFF
v_call: TRBV2; d_call: NA; j_call: TRBJ1-1; clone_size: many; cdr3_nt: TGTGCCAGCAGTGAGGCCTACATGAACACTGAAGCTTTCTTT; cdr3_aa: CASSEAYMNTEAFF
v_call: TRBV30; d_call: TRBD2; j_call: TRBJ2-1; clone_size: many; cdr3_nt: TGTGCCTGGGGTCTGGCCCTGACTAGCGCTTCCTACAATGAGCAGTTCTTC; cdr3_aa: CAWGLALTSASYNEQFF
v_call: TRBV29-1; d_call: TRBD2; j_call: TRBJ2-1; clone_size: NA; cdr3_nt: TGCAGCGTTGCTGGGCCTTCTGGGAGGGATGAGCAGTTCTTC; cdr3_aa: CSVAGPSGRDEQFF
v_call: TRBV5-1; d_call: NA; j_call: TRBJ1-2; clone_size: many; cdr3_nt: TGCGCCAGCAGCCCGGGACAACGAGGCTACACCTTC; cdr3_aa: CASSPGQRGYTF
v_call: TRBV4-1; d_call: NA; j_call: TRBJ1-4; clone_size: many; cdr3_nt: TGCGCCAGCAGCCAAGATCTGGCTCGGACTGAAAAACTGTTTTTT; cdr3_aa: CASSQDLARTEKLFF
v_call: TRBV15; d_call: NA; j_call: TRBJ2-7; clone_size: few; cdr3_nt: TGTGCCACCAGCAGAGATGAAGCGGCGAGCTCCTACGAGCAGTACTTC; cdr3_aa: CATSRDEAASSYEQYF
v_call: TRBV5-4; d_call: NA; j_call: TRBJ2-7; clone_size: many; cdr3_nt: TGTGCCAGCAGCTTCACAGGGAGGGTCCACGAGCAGTACTTC; cdr3_aa: CASSFTGRVHEQYF
v_call: TRBV5-1; d_call: TRBD2; j_call: TRBJ2-3; clone_size: few; cdr3_nt: TGCGCCAGCAGACCGTTACTAGCGGGAGTGACAGATACGCAGTATTTT; cdr3_aa: CASRPLLAGVTDTQYF
v_call: TRBV20-1; d_call: NA; j_call: TRBJ1-1; clone_size: many; cdr3_nt: TGCAGTGCCAGGGACCGCCCCGGAGCTTTCTTT; cdr3_aa: CSARDRPGAFF
v_call: TRBV7-2; d_call: TRBD1; j_call: TRBJ1-2; clone_size: many; cdr3_nt: TGTGCCAGCAGCCCGACAGGGCCTCAGGGCTACACCTTC; cdr3_aa: CASSPTGPQGYTF
v_call: TRBV5-6; d_call: NA; j_call: TRBJ2-7; clone_size: many; cdr3_nt: TGTGCCGGAAGCGGGACACCCCAGAGCGAGCAGTACTTC; cdr3_aa: CAGSGTPQSEQYF
v_call: TRBV3-1; d_call: TRBD1; j_call: TRBJ1-1; clone_size: many; cdr3_nt: TGTGCCAGCAGTCCACAGGGGGATCACACTGAAGCTTTCTTT; cdr3_aa: CASSPQGDHTEAFF
v_call: TRBV29-1; d_call: NA; j_call: TRBJ1-2; clone_size: many; cdr3_nt: TGCAGCGTCCCAGGGATTCAGTATGGCTACACCTTC; cdr3_aa: CSVPGIQYGYTF
v_call: TRBV10-3; d_call: TRBD2; j_call: TRBJ2-1; clone_size: NA; cdr3_nt: TGTGCCATCAGTGGACTAGCGGGAGACAATGAGCAGTTCTTC; cdr3_aa: CAISGLAGDNEQFF
v_call: TRBV5-1; d_call: NA; j_call: TRBJ2-3; clone_size: medium-sized; cdr3_nt: TGCGCCAGCAGCTTGGTACTTGGGGGAAGCACAGATACGCAGTATTTT; cdr3_aa: CASSLVLGGSTDTQYF
v_call: TRBV24-1; d_call: TRBD1; j_call: TRBJ2-4; clone_size: many; cdr3_nt: TGTGCCACCAGTGATTTGGGGGACAGGGGGCAGTACATTCAGTACTTC; cdr3_aa: CATSDLGDRGQYIQYF
v_call: TRBV7-2; d_call: TRBD2; j_call: TRBJ2-1; clone_size: NA; cdr3_nt: TGTGCCAGCAGCCGTGTAGCGGGAGTATACAATGAGCAGTTCTTC; cdr3_aa: CASSRVAGVYNEQFF
v_call: TRBV28; d_call: NA; j_call: TRBJ1-3; clone_size: NA; cdr3_nt: TGTGCCAGCAGTTTCCCGGGCCGCAGGGACACCATATATTTT; cdr3_aa: CASSFPGRRDTIYF
v_call: TRBV6-6; d_call: TRBD1; j_call: TRBJ2-3; clone_size: medium-sized; cdr3_nt: TGTGCCAGCAGTTCCCTGGGACAGGGGAGGGATACGCAGTATTTT; cdr3_aa: CASSSLGQGRDTQYF
v_call: TRBV29-1; d_call: NA; j_call: TRBJ1-1; clone_size: medium-sized; cdr3_nt: TGCAGCGTTGCAGGGGCTTCGAACACTGAAGCTTTCTTT; cdr3_aa: CSVAGASNTEAFF
v_call: TRBV18; d_call: NA; j_call: TRBJ2-2; clone_size: many; cdr3_nt: TGTGCCAGCTCAGAGGCACAGATCGCGAACACCGGGGAGCTGTTTTTT; cdr3_aa: CASSEAQIANTGELFF
v_call: TRBV24-1; d_call: NA; j_call: TRBJ2-7; clone_size: many; cdr3_nt: TGTGCCACCAGTGACCCAAGGCGGGCTCACGAGCAGTACTTC; cdr3_aa: CATSDPRRAHEQYF
v_call: TRBV6-1; d_call: NA; j_call: TRBJ2-7; clone_size: many; cdr3_nt: TGTGCCACTCAACAGGGCGTCTACGAGCAGTACTTC; cdr3_aa: CATQQGVYEQYF
v_call: TRBV20-1; d_call: TRBD2; j_call: TRBJ2-3; clone_size: NA; cdr3_nt: TGCAGTGCTAAAACTAGCGGGAGCAGCGATACGCAGTATTTT; cdr3_aa: CSAKTSGSSDTQYF
v_call: TRBV30; d_call: NA; j_call: TRBJ1-6; clone_size: many; cdr3_nt: TGTGCCTGGACGTCGCTCGGAAATTCACCCCTCCACTTT; cdr3_aa: CAWTSLGNSPLHF
v_call: TRBV15; d_call: TRBD1; j_call: TRBJ1-1; clone_size: few; cdr3_nt: TGTGCCACCAGCAGAGATCGTATTACAGGGGGCACTGAAGCTTTCTTT; cdr3_aa: CATSRDRITGGTEAFF
v_call: TRBV6-5; d_call: TRBD2; j_call: TRBJ2-1; clone_size: many; cdr3_nt: TGTGCCAGCACCCAAGATGCGGGAGGGCGCAATGAGCAGTTCTTC; cdr3_aa: CASTQDAGGRNEQFF
v_call: TRBV10-3; d_call: NA; j_call: TRBJ2-2; clone_size: many; cdr3_nt: TGTGCCATCAGTGAGTTATTAACCGGGGAGCTGTTTTTT; cdr3_aa: CAISELLTGELFF
v_call: TRBV14; d_call: NA; j_call: TRBJ1-2; clone_size: medium-sized; cdr3_nt: TGTGCCAGCTCGGAATTCGGGGCTGGAGGCTACACCTTC; cdr3_aa: CASSEFGAGGYTF
v_call: TRBV5-1; d_call: NA; j_call: TRBJ1-6; clone_size: few; cdr3_nt: TGCGCCAGCAGCTCCGGGACCGGAAAAACCTCTAATTCACCCCTCCACTTT; cdr3_aa: CASSSGTGKTSNSPLHF
v_call: TRBV6-1; d_call: TRBD1; j_call: TRBJ1-5; clone_size: many; cdr3_nt: TGTGCCAGCAGTGTTCTACCGGGACAGGGTAGTCAGCCCCAGCATTTT; cdr3_aa: CASSVLPGQGSQPQHF
v_call: TRBV11-3; d_call: NA; j_call: TRBJ2-1; clone_size: few; cdr3_nt: TGTGCCAGCAGCTCCCCTAGAGGGGGATTAGCGGCAAGCGGGCACAATGAGCAGTTCTTC; cdr3_aa: CASSSPRGGLAASGHNEQFF
v_call: TRBV20-1; d_call: NA; j_call: TRBJ2-1; clone_size: many; cdr3_nt: TGCAGTCCCGCTAGCGCAAGCTCCTACAATGAGCAGTTCTTC; cdr3_aa: CSPASASSYNEQFF
v_call: TRBV5-4; d_call: TRBD1; j_call: TRBJ1-2; clone_size: many; cdr3_nt: TGTGCCAGCAGCCCCGGACAGGGAATTAATGGCTACACCTTC; cdr3_aa: CASSPGQGINGYTF
v_call: TRBV5-1; d_call: TRBD1; j_call: TRBJ2-5; clone_size: NA; cdr3_nt: TGCGCCAGCAGCTTGGGACCAGGGGGCCACCAAGAGACCCAGTACTTC; cdr3_aa: CASSLGPGGHQETQYF
v_call: TRBV30; d_call: NA; j_call: TRBJ1-5; clone_size: medium-sized; cdr3_nt: TGTGCCTGGAGTGCAGCAGTGAGCAATCAGCCCCAGCATTTT; cdr3_aa: CAWSAAVSNQPQHF
v_call: TRBV12-3/TRBV12-4; d_call: NA; j_call: TRBJ2-2; clone_size: many; cdr3_nt: TGTGCCAGCGGCCAGAACACCGGGGAGCTGTTTTTT; cdr3_aa: CASGQNTGELFF